This TCR beta chain was observed in a study of T cells in Graves' hyperthyroidism and ophthalmopathy. Overall study findings and caveats: Most thyroid clonotypes expanded above 0.001 were also detected in blood.

Only a few counts were recorded for this clonotype. Its target is not known. Amplified regions were TCR beta CDR3 sequences from RNA transcripts. In the first-round RT-PCR of the TCR CDR3, the HTBI primer set was used. In TCRdb, the multiplex PCR reads were re-called with MiXCR into one record per CDR3 protein. The repertoire holds 450,000 to 700,000 distinct CDR3 sequences, with just over 45% as singletons. Source material: peripheral blood or thyroid tissue (not recorded which). This receptor was taken from an adult woman with Graves' disease, either hyperthyroidism or ophthalmopathy (not recorded which).

CDR3 bases: TGTGCCAGCAGTTCCACCACTCGCTTGGTGAGGTCGACACTGTTTTTT. Protein: CASSSTTRLVRSTLFF. V usage is TRBV28 and J usage is TRBJ1-4, with no clear D. CDR1 MDHEN and CDR2 SYDVKM come from the germline V gene. The CDR3 is 16 residues long. The V end was cut by 4 bases, the J end by 13 bases, with 25 bases between.